This T cell receptor beta chain came from a study of shared clonotypes between healthy human individuals. The wider study: CD8 memory received one plate per donor, CD8 naive two, CD4 memory three and CD4 naive three. Study-wide findings and caveats: Between a handful of donors, naive CD4 clonotypes were shared at a level of about 5.3%. Apart from blood, nothing was sampled; tissue repertoires likely differ.

Deep was the level at which the assay was run. The assay was immunoSEQ multiplex PCR, and TCRdb's table has in-frame clones only and misses some. The sample contains around 1.9 million clones, about 92% of which appear only once. In the case of this clone: Antigen specificity is unknown.

As defined, naive CD8 cells were CD45RO-negative and positively selected for CCR7, with terminally differentiated effector memory CD45RA+ cells excluded. The source of this sequence is a man aged 18 to 35 in good health. Some clones in this sample may be carry-over from other donors' samples. Sequencing used naive CD8+ T cells from PBMCs.

The CDR3 sequence is CASSQDRQPQHF. Written as DNA, the CDR3 is TGCGCCAGCAGCCAAGATCGTCAGCCCCAGCATTTT. The chain links TRBV4-1 to TRBJ1-5, with D uncertain. V dropped 0 bases and J dropped 6 bases, with 3 bases sitting between them. Germline V gene sequence: CDR1 MGHRA, CDR2 YSYEKL. The CDR3 totals 12 residues.